These 2 T cell receptor beta chains share one sample of origin, sequenced in a study of CD8+CD57+ T cells in acquired aplastic anemia. Researchers used genomic DNA as the template to profile TCR beta VDJ and CDR3. In TCRdb, the reads were re-called with MiXCR into one record per CDR3 protein. The sample includes about 62,000 distinct CDR3 sequences, under 55% of them seen just once. The sequenced material came from sorted CD4+, CD8+, or CD8+CD57+ T cells (not recorded which) from PBMCs. The receptors were sampled from a human donor in good health, serving as a control.

This chain connects TRBV25-1 to TRBJ1-2; D remains ambiguous. The CDR3 loop spans 11 amino acids. Deletions cut 8 bases from V and 4 bases from J, with 8 bases between. Looked up from germline, CDR1 is MGHDK and CDR2 is SYGVNS. The CDR3 DNA is TGTGCCAGCGAGGGTTTCTATGGCTACACCTTC. Translated: CASEGFYGYTF.

A remark on this clonotype: The junction and the germline gene differ at one end; a read error may be behind it. This chain links TRBV10-3 with TRBJ2-5; D is unresolved. Per germline, CDR1 ENHRY and CDR2 SYGVKD. This CDR3 contains 12 residues. The CDR3 here is CASSYGSETQYF. Here the CDR3 DNA reads TGTGCCAGCAGTTACGGGTCGGAGACCCAGTACTTC.